This is a list of T cell receptor beta chains from one sample in a study of cytomegalovirus exposure and HLA in healthy donors. The assay was immunoSEQ multiplex PCR, and TCRdb's table has in-frame clones only and misses some. The table shows 95,000 to 150,000 clones, with 70% to 85% occurring only once. Sequencing was done on a sample of PBMCs. These receptor sequences come from a woman aged 45-65 years in good health and CMV-seronegative. CDR3s include the opening cysteine and the closing phenylalanine or tryptophan. A D gene is named only where the DNA matches it firmly. Clone size, where shown, is once, few, many, or a class for clones that have expanded.

NA,TRBJ1-6,TRBV6-1,TRBD1,TGTGCCAGCAGTGGATTGGGACAGATTAATTCACCCCTCCACTTT,CASSGLGQINSPLHF
once,TRBJ2-1,TRBV7-2,NA,TGTGCCAGCAGCTTAGGGGCAGGGAATGAGCAGTTCTTC,CASSLGAGNEQFF
NA,TRBJ2-7,TRBV28,NA,TGTGCCAGCAGCTCCGCGGTTAGCTCCTACGAGCAGTACTTC,CASSSAVSSYEQYF
NA,TRBJ1-4,TRBV27,TRBD1,TGTGCCAGCCGGAGACAGGGCGTTAATGAAAAACTGTTTTTT,CASRRQGVNEKLFF
few,TRBJ2-5,TRBV28,TRBD2,TGTGCCAGCAAGGGACTAGCGGGCAATGAAGAGACCCAGTACTTC,CASKGLAGNEETQYF
NA,TRBJ2-5,TRBV7-2,TRBD2,TGTGCCAGCAGCTATCGCCGTCTAGCGGGAGGGCTGGAGACCCAGTACTTC,CASSYRRLAGGLETQYF
NA,TRBJ2-7,TRBV6-5,NA,TGTGCCAGCAGTTCCACAGGTGTCGCGGCCTACGAGCAGTACTTC,CASSSTGVAAYEQYF
NA,TRBJ1-4,TRBV28,NA,TGTGCCATCCGCGGGGGCAATGAAAAACTGTTTTTT,CAIRGGNEKLFF
NA,TRBJ2-5,TRBV9,NA,TGTGCCAGCAGCTCAATCGGGAGTGCCCAGGAGACCCAGTACTTC,CASSSIGSAQETQYF
once,TRBJ1-4,TRBV5-6,TRBD1,TGTGCCAGCAGCTTGGGGACAGGTTACAATGAAAAACTGTTTTTT,CASSLGTGYNEKLFF
NA,TRBJ1-1,TRBV18,TRBD1,TGTGCCAGCTCACGGGGACAGGTTAACACTGAAGCTTTCTTT,CASSRGQVNTEAFF